This is a list of T cell receptor beta chains from one sample in a study of response to subunit inactivated influenza vaccine. TCRdb processed the RT-PCR reads anew with MiXCR; each CDR3 protein has one entry. Of 530,000 or so distinct CDR3 sequences in the sample, approximately 15% were seen once. Sequenced here: PBMCs from blood, sampled roughly 12 days after vaccination. Source of these receptors: a man in his fifties or sixties who received an inactivated influenza vaccine. The CDR3 runs from the conserved cysteine through the conserved F or W. Fields, in order: J gene, clone size, D gene, V gene, CDR3 protein, CDR3 DNA. A D gene is named only where the DNA matches it firmly. Clone size is shown for a subset of rows, as once, few, many or a class of expanded clone.

TRBJ2-6	many	TRBD1	TRBV4-2	CASSPSRTGGFGANVLTF	TGTGCCAGCAGCCCGTCTAGGACAGGGGGCTTTGGGGCCAACGTCCTGACTTTC
TRBJ2-1	.	.	TRBV7-3	CASSLKSNRDLQDEQFF	TGTGCCAGCAGCTTAAAATCAAACCGGGACCTTCAGGATGAGCAGTTCTTC
TRBJ1-6	few	.	TRBV6-5	CASSLGPSSGSPLHF	TGTGCCAGCAGTTTGGGACCCTCAAGCGGCTCACCCCTCCACTTT
TRBJ2-2	few	.	TRBV7-2	CASSSPRGSNTGELFF	TGTGCCAGCAGCTCCCCGAGAGGGTCTAACACCGGGGAGCTGTTTTTT
TRBJ2-1	.	TRBD1	TRBV7-6	CASSGQGGSSYNEQFF	TGTGCCAGCAGCGGACAGGGGGGCAGCTCCTACAATGAGCAGTTCTTC
TRBJ2-1	few	.	TRBV28	CASSRDGSRNEQFF	TGTGCCAGCAGCCGGGATGGGAGTAGAAATGAGCAGTTCTTC
TRBJ2-2	.	TRBD1	TRBV20-1	CSAVLSRGGSGQGIGELFF	TGCAGTGCCGTATTGAGCCGTGGGGGGTCAGGACAGGGGATCGGGGAGCTGTTTTTT
TRBJ2-7	many	.	TRBV7-8	CASSPIRGTYEQYF	TGTGCCAGCAGCCCAATACGGGGTACCTACGAGCAGTACTTC
TRBJ2-7	.	.	TRBV7-9	CASRPAGSSYEQYF	TGTGCCAGCAGACCTGCCGGGTCTAGCTACGAGCAGTACTTC
TRBJ2-1	few	.	TRBV6-1	CASSEFHWTTNEQFF	TGTGCCAGCAGTGAGTTCCATTGGACCACCAATGAGCAGTTCTTC
TRBJ2-7	few	TRBD2	TRBV7-9	CASSLETSGTYLYEQYF	TGTGCCAGCAGCTTAGAAACTAGCGGGACCTACCTCTACGAGCAGTACTTC
TRBJ2-7	.	.	TRBV10-3	CAISESANLLEQYF	TGTGCCATCAGTGAGTCGGCGAATCTCCTGGAGCAGTACTTC
TRBJ2-7	few	TRBD1	TRBV28	CASSLIQGDGSEQYF	TGTGCCAGCAGTTTAATACAGGGGGATGGTTCCGAGCAGTACTTC
TRBJ2-7	.	.	TRBV6-2/TRBV6-3	CASSYRAVFYEQYF	TGTGCCAGCAGCTACAGGGCTGTTTTCTACGAGCAGTACTTC
TRBJ2-1	few	.	TRBV7-8	CASSSARLDEQFF	TGTGCCAGCAGCTCAGCGAGATTGGATGAGCAGTTCTTC
TRBJ2-7	few	.	TRBV6-2/TRBV6-3	CASSYPRSKGNEQYF	TGTGCCAGCAGTTACCCACGGTCCAAGGGTAACGAGCAGTACTTC
TRBJ1-1	few	.	TRBV21-1	CATPGHLNTEAFF	TGTGCCACTCCGGGACACCTGAACACTGAAGCTTTCTTT
TRBJ2-5	few	.	TRBV7-2	CATGEPKGPQYF	TGTGCCACAGGGGAGCCCAAGGGACCCCAGTACTTC
TRBJ1-6	many	.	TRBV19	CASSISEESPLHF	TGTGCCAGTAGTATAAGTGAAGAATCACCCCTCCACTTT
TRBJ1-4	once	.	TRBV18	CASSQGRNEKLFF	TGTGCCAGCTCACAGGGGAGGAATGAAAAACTGTTTTTT
TRBJ2-7	few	TRBD1	TRBV7-8	CASSLVYGQGYEQYF	TGTGCCAGCAGCTTAGTATATGGACAGGGCTACGAGCAGTACTTC
TRBJ1-4	.	TRBD1	TRBV29-1	CSVWGGGGAEKLFF	TGCAGCGTTTGGGGGGGAGGGGGCGCCGAAAAACTGTTTTTT
TRBJ1-3	.	.	TRBV4-3	CASSQAWTDGNTIYF	TGCGCCAGCAGCCAAGCGTGGACGGATGGAAACACCATATATTTT
TRBJ2-2	once	.	TRBV9	CASRGDFITGELFF	TGTGCCAGCAGAGGGGACTTCATCACCGGGGAGCTGTTTTTT
TRBJ1-1	few	.	TRBV29-1	CSVVKLAGPSNTEAFF	TGCAGCGTTGTGAAGTTGGCAGGCCCCTCGAACACTGAAGCTTTCTTT
TRBJ2-3	.	TRBD2	TRBV5-1	CASSVAGEDTQYF	TGCGCCAGCAGCGTAGCGGGAGAGGATACGCAGTATTTT
TRBJ2-3	.	TRBD2	TRBV7-2	CASSGEGPGTDTQYF	TGTGCCAGCAGCGGGGAGGGGCCGGGCACAGATACGCAGTATTTT
TRBJ1-5	few	.	TRBV20-1	CSAREVPNQPQHF	TGCAGTGCTCGAGAGGTTCCGAATCAGCCCCAGCATTTT
TRBJ2-3	many	.	TRBV29-1	CSVDGGPSTDTQYF	TGCAGCGTTGATGGGGGTCCTAGCACAGATACGCAGTATTTT
TRBJ1-5	.	.	TRBV2	CASSPLTQPQHF	TGTGCCAGCAGTCCGCTAACCCAGCCCCAGCATTTT
TRBJ2-5	.	TRBD1	TRBV27	CASSLRDSQETQYF	TGTGCCAGCAGTTTAAGGGACAGCCAAGAGACCCAGTACTTC
TRBJ2-5	few	TRBD1	TRBV20-1	CSARDNRGQETQYF	TGCAGTGCTAGGGACAACAGGGGTCAAGAGACCCAGTACTTC
TRBJ2-1	many	TRBD2	TRBV6-1	CASSSLLAGSYNEQFF	TGTGCCAGCAGCTCCCTTCTAGCGGGGAGCTACAATGAGCAGTTCTTC
TRBJ1-1	.	TRBD1	TRBV7-9	CASSRQGATEAFF	TGTGCCAGCAGCAGACAGGGGGCAACTGAAGCTTTCTTT
TRBJ1-5	few	.	TRBV7-2	CASSPSATVLHF	TGTGCCAGCAGTCCCTCTGCCACCGTTTTGCATTTT
TRBJ2-2	few	.	TRBV12-3/TRBV12-4	CASTLGARGELFF	TGTGCCAGCACCCTTGGGGCGCGGGGGGAGCTGTTTTTT
TRBJ2-6	.	TRBD1	TRBV6-1	CASSGTGGSLEANVLTF	TGTGCCAGCAGTGGTACAGGGGGCTCCCTTGAGGCCAACGTCCTGACTTTC
TRBJ1-5	many	.	TRBV28	CASSPDSNQPQHF	TGTGCCAGCAGTCCTGATAGCAATCAGCCCCAGCATTTT
TRBJ2-1	few	.	TRBV3-1	CASGIYNEQFF	TGTGCCAGCGGGATCTACAATGAGCAGTTCTTC
TRBJ1-2	many	.	TRBV7-9	CASSPRPNYGYTF	TGTGCCAGCAGCCCTAGACCTAACTATGGCTACACCTTC
TRBJ2-4	few	.	TRBV20-1	CSAWPPGLAKNIQYF	TGCAGTGCATGGCCTCCGGGACTAGCCAAAAACATTCAGTACTTC
TRBJ1-6	.	.	TRBV5-1	CASSLDYSSPLHF	TGCGCCAGCAGCTTGGATTACAGTTCACCCCTCCACTTT
TRBJ2-3	.	.	TRBV19	CASSMSGVTQYF	TGTGCCAGTAGTATGTCTGGGGTTACGCAGTATTTT
TRBJ1-6	many	TRBD1	TRBV5-1	CASSLGDRGNSPLHF	TGCGCCAGCAGCTTGGGGGACAGGGGGAATTCACCCCTCCACTTT
TRBJ2-7	few	.	TRBV4-3	CASSQEAGYEQYF	TGCGCCAGCAGCCAAGAGGCAGGCTACGAGCAGTACTTC
TRBJ2-1	few	.	TRBV2	CASWKAENEQFF	TGTGCCAGCTGGAAAGCGGAGAATGAGCAGTTCTTC
TRBJ2-5	few	TRBD1	TRBV2	CASSQRTGMNVETQYF	TGTGCCAGCAGTCAGAGGACAGGGATGAACGTGGAGACCCAGTACTTC
TRBJ2-2	many	.	TRBV11-2	CASSRALGGKNTGELFF	TGTGCCAGCAGCCGCGCTCTGGGCGGGAAGAACACCGGGGAGCTGTTTTTT
TRBJ1-5	.	.	TRBV7-6	CASSLQEGQPQHF	TGTGCCAGCAGCTTACAGGAGGGTCAGCCCCAGCATTTT
TRBJ2-2	few	.	TRBV12-3/TRBV12-4	CASSSGHQATGELFF	TGTGCCAGCAGTTCCGGTCACCAGGCCACCGGGGAGCTGTTTTTT